These T cell receptor beta chains were read from a single sample in a study of PD-L1 blockade in urothelial cancer. Profiled with immunoSEQ multiplex PCR; TCRdb holds only in-frame clones, not every one. The sample lists some 63,000 clones; 80% to 90% were seen once. The sequencing here drew on PBMCs, taken around atezolizumab (anti-PD-L1) treatment. Every receptor here comes from a man aged 65 to 79 with urothelial cancer. CDR3s leave out the opening cysteine and the closing phenylalanine or tryptophan. Clone size is given for some rows only: seen once, a few or many times, or a class if the clone is expanded.

CDR3,V,size
ASSRTGLAGASGTGELF,TRBV19,.
ASSVSISPQETQY,TRBV9,.
ASSKRSGVGEAF,TRBV19,once
ASSQAAVRGRQPQH,TRBV4-1,.
ASSPTITRNEQF,TRBV5-1,.
ASSLEGQGNTGELF,TRBV5-1,.
ASSLGQGHTGELF,TRBV18,few
ASSSRRGQETQY,TRBV7-2,.
ASRAGGTDTQY,TRBV6-1,.
ASSSTGGTEAF,TRBV6-6,once
ASSDGTANTEAF,TRBV6-1,.
ASRPGLKYGYT,TRBV6-5,.
ASSARTGRDEQY,TRBV9,.
AISRTGTTYEQY,TRBV10-3,.
ASSLGRDPWQPQH,TRBV7-9,.
ASSLGVAGGQETQY,TRBV5-1,.
ASSLDRGTEAF,TRBV7-8,few
ASSRDRQETQY,TRBV2,.
ASSRAGGLADTQY,TRBV4-2,.
ASSQDGPARPLF,TRBV4-3,few
ASSSQGLGSNQPQH,TRBV7-2,.
ASRGGGGEKLF,TRBV2,.
ASSLDYYTGELF,TRBV7-3,.
ASSSDRGRTEAF,TRBV5-1,.
ASSIQGPQTNEKLF,TRBV19,.
ASSRPPDRTNYEQY,TRBV5-1,.
ASSLSPRDQPQH,TRBV5-1,.
ASSPRPRLAGDTDTQY,TRBV18,.
ASSPLPARQVEKLF,TRBV18,.
ASSPERWQKVGGYT,TRBV27,.
ASSQDGSMNTGELF,TRBV4-2,few
ASSPPDRGGTDTQY,TRBV18,.
ASSPDINYGYT,TRBV11-2,.
ASSVQGGYYGYT,TRBV9,few
ASSLGAGAGEKLF,TRBV5-6,.
ASSLVAGNEQF,TRBV5-4,.
ASRNRGNTGELF,TRBV19,few
ASSLVGTGGNEQY,TRBV7-2,.
ASRTGMNTEAF,TRBV9,.
AWSVLPMNTEAF,TRBV30,.
ASGFEGATEAF,TRBV12-5,.
ASSVDTLNTGELF,TRBV5-1,.
ASSQVDSNTGELF,TRBV7-9,.
ASRGDRISYEQY,TRBV5-1,.
ASSPPSGLAVTGELF,TRBV11-1,.
ASSWGLAGATSSYEQY,TRBV2,.
ASSQVGGQGGVTEQF,TRBV4-2,.
ASSFLVGGAGNTIY,TRBV6-6,.
ASTTRTGSYNEQF,TRBV27,.
ASRQGQNTEAF,TRBV6-5,few
ASSYQAGGSYEQY,TRBV6-6,.
ASSLEAGDTEAF,TRBV7-2,few
ASSYGKTGRKDEQY,TRBV6-5,once
ASTTTGEETQY,TRBV6-5,few
ASSYKTEYGYT,TRBV6-6,.